This TCR beta chain was profiled in a study of graft-versus-host responses after intestinal transplantation. Study in general: The transplants performed in recipients were multivisceral, liver-intestinal, or isolated intestinal. All recipients got anti-thymocyte globulin induction, then tacrolimus and steroids for about three years. Study results and limitations: GvH clones occurred in recipient marrow; some first appeared in ileum or blood. The study found high graft-versus-host to host-versus-graft clonal ratios in allografts of patients with graft-donor T cell macrochimerism.

This CDR3 has 16 amino acids. V lost 4 bases, J lost 0 bases, and 13 bases lay in between. Per the germline V gene, CDR1 is LNHDA and CDR2 is SQIVND (reference sequence). To note about this clone: Antigen specificity is unknown.

Sequencing used immunoSEQ multiplex PCR; TCRdb keeps in-frame clones, though not all of them. The profile shows approximately 14,000 clones, around 67% of them singletons. Processing was applied to graft tissue in order to liberate intraepithelial and lamina propria lymphocytes. The sample was ileum tissue, taken almost 700 days after intestinal transplantation. V and J are TRBV19 and TRBJ1-5, with D possibly TRBD1 on 5 matching bases. This TCR came from a human patient who received an intestinal transplant, so some T cells may come from the graft donor. The CDR3 DNA reads as TGTGCCAGTAGTACCATTACAGGTTATAGCAATCAGCCCCAGCATTTT. The encoded protein is CASSTITGYSNQPQHF. Variable domain in full (rest from reference TRBV19 and TRBJ1-5): DGGITQSPKYLFRKEGQNVTLSCEQNLNHDAMYWYRQDPGQGLRLIYYSQIVNDFQKGDIAEGYSVSREKKESFPLTVTSAQKNPTAFYLCASSTITGYSNQPQHFGDGTRLSIL.